This passage covers 13 T cell receptor beta chains from one sample sequenced in a study of blood T cell repertoires in COVID-19. TCRdb's copy holds only in-frame clones and misses some; the assay was immunoSEQ multiplex PCR. The sample has 80,000 or so clones, about 89% seen once. Sequencing was performed on peripheral blood. Every receptor here comes from a woman in her sixties or seventies with acute or convalescent COVID-19.

J is TRBJ2-7 and V is TRBV6-1; D gene ambiguous. V dropped 3 bases and J dropped 4 bases, with 4 bases sitting between them. This CDR3 spans 11 amino acids. The germline CDR1 and CDR2 sequences are MNHNS and SASEGT. This CDR3 is CASSDLYEQYF. In nucleotides, the CDR3 is TGTGCCAGCAGTGACCTATACGAGCAGTACTTC.

The rearrangement joins TRBV19 to TRBJ2-1; 7 bases fit TRBD2. Germline CDR1 is LNHDA and CDR2 is SQIVND (reference sequence). The CDR3 totals 14 residues. V shed 9 bases and J 6 bases; nucleotides not matched to a gene: 11. The CDR3 nucleotides read TGTGCCAGCAACCGGGACTACAACGCCAATGAGCAGTTCTTC. This codes for CASNRDYNANEQFF.

This clone was detected once. The V gene is TRBV5-6, the J gene TRBJ1-6; possible D gene TRBD1, 6 bases. Germline V gene sequence: CDR1 SGHDT, CDR2 YYEEEE. The V and J ends lost 3 bases and 6 bases respectively, with 16 bases between them. This CDR3 has 16 residues. CDR3 amino acids: CASSWGTAGANSPLHF. The CDR3 DNA reads TGTGCCAGCAGCTGGGGGACGGCAGGGGCTAATTCACCCCTCCACTTT.

V and J are TRBV5-1 and TRBJ2-3; no firm D call. V lost 2 bases and J lost 0, with 7 bases in between. The V gene's germline CDR1 is SGHRS and CDR2 YFSETQ. The CDR3 is 14 residues long. CDR3 in DNA: TGCGCCAGCAGCTTTTGGAGTAGCACAGATACGCAGTATTTT. Translating gives CASSFWSSTDTQYF. Variable domain in full (rest from reference TRBV5-1 and TRBJ2-3): KAGVTQTPRYLIKTRGQQVTLSCSPISGHRSVSWYQQTPGQGLQFLFEYFSETQRNKGNFPGRFSGRQFSNSRSEMNVSTLELGDSALYLCASSFWSSTDTQYFGPGTRLTVL.

This chain joins TRBV6-5 and TRBJ2-7; 8 bases are a match to TRBD1. The CDR3 spans 12 residues. Germline CDR1 and CDR2: MNHEY and SVGAGI. The V and J ends lost 5 bases and 9 bases, in that order; junction bases with no gene match: 6. DNA of the CDR3: TGTGCCAGCAGTCCCGGACAGGGCCGGCAGTACTTC. Translated, it gives CASSPGQGRQYF.

This clone was counted once. The rearrangement uses TRBV18 and TRBJ2-7; TRBD2 matches 10 bases. Trimming took 1 base from V and 4 from J; bases not matched to a gene: 7. This CDR3 region has 16 residues. Per germline, CDR1 KGHSH and CDR2 LQKENI. The CDR3 DNA reads TGTGCCAGCTCACCACTAGGAGCGGGGGGGACTTACGAGCAGTACTTC. Amino acids: CASSPLGAGGTYEQYF.

This sequence joins TRBV6-6 and TRBJ1-6, with 7 nucleotides matching TRBD1. V lost 8 bases to trimming and J lost 5 bases; unmatched junction nucleotides: 6. Germline CDR1 MNHNY, CDR2 SVGAGI (reference sequence). The CDR3 spans 14 residues. The CDR3 protein is CASLRTGDNSPLHF. In DNA form, the CDR3 reads TGTGCCAGCCTTAGAACAGGGGATAATTCACCCCTCCACTTT.

The rearrangement joins TRBV5-1 to TRBJ2-7; a possible D gene is TRBD1 (5 bases). CDR3 length: 15 amino acids. V dropped 0 bases and J dropped 0 bases, with 10 bases sitting between them. Germline assignment: CDR1 SGHRS and CDR2 YFSETQ. This CDR3 reads CASSLAPTDSYEQYF. DNA of the CDR3: TGCGCCAGCAGCTTGGCCCCGACAGACTCCTACGAGCAGTACTTC.

This clone was found a few times. The chain links TRBV6-2 or TRBV6-3 to TRBJ1-1; TRBD1 agrees at 11 bases. Germline CDR1 is MNHEY and CDR2 is SVGEGT. This CDR3 is 15 amino acids long. V shed 3 bases, J shed 6 bases, and the junction held 6 bases outside the gene matches. The CDR3 DNA is TGTGCCAGCAGTTATAGGACAGGGGGCGAGTCTGAAGCTTTCTTT. Translating gives CASSYRTGGESEAFF.

V is TRBV12-5 and J is TRBJ2-1; the match to TRBD1 covers 8 bases. The CDR3 has 14 residues. The V gene's germline CDR1 is LGHNT and CDR2 FRNRAP. V shed 4 bases and J 9 bases; nucleotides not matched to a gene: 8. The CDR3 sequence: CASGSTGGGGEQFF. Here the CDR3 DNA reads TGTGCTAGTGGTTCTACAGGGGGAGGCGGTGAGCAGTTCTTC.

V and J are TRBV5-1 and TRBJ2-3; 8 nucleotides line up with TRBD1. The trim removed 4 bases at V and 4 bases at J, leaving 8 bases unmatched. Germline V gene sequence: CDR1 SGHRS, CDR2 YFSETQ. This CDR3 is 15 amino acids long. DNA for the CDR3: TGCGCCAGCAGCCTGGCGACAGGGGAAGCAGATACGCAGTATTTT. It yields the protein CASSLATGEADTQYF.

The rearrangement uses TRBV4-3 and TRBJ1-1, with a weak D call TRBD1 (6 bases). Germline CDR1 LGHNA, CDR2 YSLEER. Deletions cut 1 base from V and 10 bases from J, with 16 bases between. The length of the CDR3 is 14 residues. CDR3 loop: CASSQGYGQKLAFF. The DNA of the CDR3 is TGCGCCAGCAGCCAAGGATATGGACAGAAGTTAGCTTTCTTT.

Worth noting for this clone: The identical CDR3 is also encoded by other nucleotide sequences in the sample. For the CDR3, the DNA is TGTGCCAGCAGCTTAACCCCTGGACAGTCCTACGAGCAGTACTTC. Translated: CASSLTPGQSYEQYF. V usage is TRBV5-5 and J usage is TRBJ2-7, with a tentative D call TRBD1 (6 bases). Germline CDR1 is SGHKS and CDR2 is YYEKEE (reference sequence). The CDR3 length is 15 residues. Between the trimmed V and J ends, which lost 2 bases and 1 base, there was a span of 13 bases.